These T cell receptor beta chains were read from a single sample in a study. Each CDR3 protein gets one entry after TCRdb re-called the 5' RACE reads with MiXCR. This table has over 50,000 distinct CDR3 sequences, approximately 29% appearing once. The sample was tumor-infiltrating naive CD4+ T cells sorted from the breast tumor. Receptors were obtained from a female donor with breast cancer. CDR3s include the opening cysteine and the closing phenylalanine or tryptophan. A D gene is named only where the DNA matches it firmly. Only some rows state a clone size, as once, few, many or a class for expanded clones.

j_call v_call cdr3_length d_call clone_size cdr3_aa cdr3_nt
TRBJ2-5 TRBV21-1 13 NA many CAPSPVTTETQYF TGTGCCCCTTCCCCGGTGACGACGGAGACCCAGTACTTC
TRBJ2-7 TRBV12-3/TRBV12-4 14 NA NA CASSSFRSAYEQYF TGTGCCAGCAGTTCTTTCCGGTCCGCCTACGAGCAGTACTTC
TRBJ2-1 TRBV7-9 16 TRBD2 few CASSLGGLADYNEQFF TGTGCCAGCAGCTTAGGGGGACTAGCGGACTACAATGAGCAGTTCTTC
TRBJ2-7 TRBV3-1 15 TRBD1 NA CASSQDLDRANEQYF TGTGCCAGCAGCCAAGATTTGGACAGGGCCAACGAGCAGTACTTC
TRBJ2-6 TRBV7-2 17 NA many CASSSRGHSSGANVLTF TGTGCCAGCAGCTCTCGGGGACACTCCTCTGGGGCCAACGTCCTGACTTTC
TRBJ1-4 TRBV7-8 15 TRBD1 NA CASSPDRGANEKLFF TGTGCCAGCAGCCCCGACAGGGGAGCTAATGAAAAACTGTTTTTT
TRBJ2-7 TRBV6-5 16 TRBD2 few CASSPQGLAGSYEQYF TGTGCCAGCAGTCCTCAGGGACTAGCGGGTTCCTACGAGCAGTACTTC
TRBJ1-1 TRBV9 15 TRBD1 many CASSETWTGYTEAFF TGTGCCAGCAGCGAGACCTGGACAGGGTACACTGAAGCTTTCTTT
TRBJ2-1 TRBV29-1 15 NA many CSVTGTSSSYNEQFF TGCAGCGTTACCGGGACCTCAAGCTCCTACAATGAGCAGTTCTTC
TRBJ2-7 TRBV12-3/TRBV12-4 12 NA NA CASSSRAHEQYF TGTGCCAGCAGTTCTCGGGCCCACGAGCAGTACTTC
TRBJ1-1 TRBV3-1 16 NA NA CASSHAWTQENTEASF TGTGCCAGCAGCCATGCCTGGACACAAGAGAACACTGAAGCTTCCTTT
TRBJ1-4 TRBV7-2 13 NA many CASSRDGNEKLFF TGTGCCAGCAGCCGGGACGGTAATGAAAAACTGTTTTTT
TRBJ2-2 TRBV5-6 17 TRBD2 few CASSSTPGLVSTGELFF TGTGCCAGCAGCAGTACGCCGGGACTAGTTTCTACCGGGGAGCTGTTTTTT
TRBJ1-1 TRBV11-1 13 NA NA CASSLEAVTEAFF TGTGCCAGCAGCTTAGAAGCGGTCACTGAAGCTTTCTTT
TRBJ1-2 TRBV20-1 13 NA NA CSALRDTSRGYTF TGCAGTGCGCTCCGGGACACCTCTCGAGGCTACACCTTC
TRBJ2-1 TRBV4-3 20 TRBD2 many CASSQEWGSSGRIRGNEQFF TGCGCCAGCAGCCAAGAGTGGGGGTCTAGCGGGAGAATTAGAGGCAATGAGCAGTTCTTC
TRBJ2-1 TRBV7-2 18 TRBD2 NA CASVNEGSGRAGVSEQFF TGTGCCAGCGTCAACGAGGGTAGCGGGAGGGCCGGGGTCTCTGAGCAGTTCTTC
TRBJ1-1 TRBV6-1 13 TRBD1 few CASSAGGQGEAFF TGTGCCAGCAGTGCGGGAGGACAGGGTGAAGCTTTCTTT
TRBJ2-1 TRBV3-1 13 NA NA CASSQFSSAEQFF TGTGCCAGCAGCCAATTTTCGTCGGCAGAGCAGTTCTTC
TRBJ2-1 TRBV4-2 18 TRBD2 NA CASSQDNSGMGSYNEQFF TGTGCCAGCAGCCAAGATAATAGCGGGATGGGCTCCTACAATGAGCAGTTCTTC
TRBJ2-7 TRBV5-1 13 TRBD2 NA CASSLEPSGEQYF TGCGCCAGCAGCTTGGAGCCTAGCGGCGAGCAGTACTTC
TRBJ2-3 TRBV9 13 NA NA CASTKGWADTQYF TGTGCCAGCACCAAGGGTTGGGCAGATACGCAGTATTTT
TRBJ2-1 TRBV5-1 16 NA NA CASSWAGSTQYNEQFF TGCGCCAGCAGCTGGGCAGGCTCAACCCAATACAATGAGCAGTTCTTC
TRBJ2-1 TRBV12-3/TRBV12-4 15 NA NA CASSLSGQPSNEQFF TGTGCCAGCAGTTTATCAGGACAGCCCTCAAATGAGCAGTTCTTC
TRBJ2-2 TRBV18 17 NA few CASSPTTEQVITGELFF TGTGCCAGCTCTCCAACTACAGAACAGGTTATCACCGGGGAGCTGTTTTTT
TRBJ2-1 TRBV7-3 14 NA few CASSPVPSYNEQFF TGTGCCAGCAGCCCAGTGCCCTCCTACAATGAGCAGTTCTTC
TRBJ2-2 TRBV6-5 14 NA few CASSYDGNTGELFF TGTGCCAGCAGTTATGACGGGAACACCGGGGAGCTGTTTTTT
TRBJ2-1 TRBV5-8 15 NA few CASSLEWESRDEQFF TGTGCCAGCAGCTTGGAGTGGGAGAGTCGGGATGAGCAGTTCTTC
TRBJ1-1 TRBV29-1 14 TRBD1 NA CSVDVRTGNTEAFF TGCAGCGTCGATGTAAGGACAGGGAACACTGAAGCTTTCTTT
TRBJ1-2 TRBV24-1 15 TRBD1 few CATSDVRTGFDGYTF TGTGCCACCAGTGACGTCCGGACAGGGTTTGATGGCTACACCTTC
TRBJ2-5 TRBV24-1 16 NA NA CATSDLRSGPRETQYF TGTGCCACCAGTGATTTGCGTAGCGGACCTCGGGAGACCCAGTACTTC
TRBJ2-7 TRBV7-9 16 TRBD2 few CASRPYGTSGSYEQYF TGTGCCAGCAGACCTTATGGGACTAGCGGGTCCTACGAGCAGTACTTC
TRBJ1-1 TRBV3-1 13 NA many CASSPRAGGEAFF TGTGCCAGCAGCCCGCGGGCTGGGGGTGAAGCTTTCTTT
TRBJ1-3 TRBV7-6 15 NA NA CASSLARGTGNTIYF TGTGCCAGCAGCTTAGCCAGGGGAACTGGAAACACCATATATTTT
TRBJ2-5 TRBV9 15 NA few CASSVDTGEGETQYF TGTGCCAGCAGCGTAGACACGGGAGAAGGAGAGACCCAGTACTTC
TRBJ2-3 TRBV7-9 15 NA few CASSLGDTPTDTQYF TGTGCCAGCAGCTTAGGGGACACCCCCACAGATACGCAGTATTTT
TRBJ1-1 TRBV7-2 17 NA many CASSHGGFATFRTEAFF TGTGCCAGCAGCCATGGTGGGTTCGCTACCTTCAGGACTGAAGCTTTCTTT
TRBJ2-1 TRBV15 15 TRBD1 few CATSRDPQLDREAFF TGTGCCACCAGCAGAGATCCCCAGCTGGACAGGGAAGCGTTCTTC
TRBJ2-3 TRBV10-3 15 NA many CAISDGGERPDTQYF TGTGCCATCAGTGATGGCGGGGAGCGGCCAGATACGCAGTATTTT
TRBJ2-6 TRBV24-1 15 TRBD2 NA CATSAGGPGANVLTF TGTGCCACCAGTGCGGGGGGGCCTGGGGCCAACGTCCTGACTTTC
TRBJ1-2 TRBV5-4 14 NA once CASSLEGPSLGYTF TGTGCCAGCAGCTTGGAGGGACCCTCTTTGGGCTACACCTTC
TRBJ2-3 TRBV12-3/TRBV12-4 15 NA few CASSPHGTRADTQYF TGTGCCAGCAGTCCCCACGGGACGAGAGCAGATACGCAGTATTTT
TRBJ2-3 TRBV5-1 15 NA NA CASSLGTGLTDTQYF TGCGCCAGCAGCTTGGGGACGGGGCTCACAGATACGCAGTATTTT
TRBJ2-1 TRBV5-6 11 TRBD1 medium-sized CASSWDREAFF TGTGCCAGCAGCTGGGACAGGGAGGCGTTCTTC
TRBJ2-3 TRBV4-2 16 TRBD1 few CASSQDPGQGPDTQYF TGTGCCAGCAGCCAAGATCCGGGACAGGGGCCAGATACGCAGTATTTT
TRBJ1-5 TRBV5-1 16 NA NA CASSLDGTGGNQPQHF TGCGCCAGCAGCTTAGACGGGACGGGTGGCAATCAGCCCCAGCATTTT
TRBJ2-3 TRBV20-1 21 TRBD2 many CSAPLLQPGLAITPNTDTQYF TGCAGTGCCCCTCTCCTCCAACCGGGACTAGCGATCACGCCCAACACAGATACGCAGTATTTT
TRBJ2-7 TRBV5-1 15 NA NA CASSLGRTVTYEQYF TGCGCCAGCAGCTTGGGACGGACAGTGACCTACGAGCAGTACTTC
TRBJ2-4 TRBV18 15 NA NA CASSPPGGAKNIQYF TGTGCCAGCTCACCTCCCGGGGGAGCCAAAAACATTCAGTACTTC
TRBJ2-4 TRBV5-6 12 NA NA CASSLERDIQYF TGTGCCAGCAGCTTGGAAAGGGACATTCAGTACTTC
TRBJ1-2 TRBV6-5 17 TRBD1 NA CASSGQGAIRANYGYTF TGTGCCAGCAGCGGACAGGGGGCTATAAGAGCTAACTATGGCTACACCTTC
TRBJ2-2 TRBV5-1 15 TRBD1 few CATKTGQGSTGELFF TGCGCCACCAAGACGGGACAGGGATCTACCGGGGAGCTGTTTTTT
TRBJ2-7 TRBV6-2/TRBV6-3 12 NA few CASSPSPYEQYF TGTGCCAGCAGTCCCTCGCCCTACGAGCAGTACTTC
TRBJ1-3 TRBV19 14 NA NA CASSKTSSGNTIYF TGTGCCAGTAGCAAGACCTCCTCTGGAAACACCATATATTTT